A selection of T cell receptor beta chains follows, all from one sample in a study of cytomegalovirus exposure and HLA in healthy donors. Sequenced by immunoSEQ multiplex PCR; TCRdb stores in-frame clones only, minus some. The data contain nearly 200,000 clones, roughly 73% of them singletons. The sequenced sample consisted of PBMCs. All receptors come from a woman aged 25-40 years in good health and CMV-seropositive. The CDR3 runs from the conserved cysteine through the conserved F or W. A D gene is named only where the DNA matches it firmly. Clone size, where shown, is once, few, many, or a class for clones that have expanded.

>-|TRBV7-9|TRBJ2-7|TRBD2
TGTGCCAGCAGCTTTACTAGCGCCCTAGACGAGCAGTACTTC
CASSFTSALDEQYF
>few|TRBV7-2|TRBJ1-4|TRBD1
TGTGCCAGCAGCTTACAGACCTTGGACAGGGAGGGTGAAAAACTGTTTTTT
CASSLQTLDREGEKLFF
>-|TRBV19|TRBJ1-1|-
TGTGCCAGTAAATTAGACACAACTGAAGCTTTCTTT
CASKLDTTEAFF
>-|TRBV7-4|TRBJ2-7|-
TGTGCCAGCAGCTTAGCCCAGTCGGAGCGGGAGCAGTACTTC
CASSLAQSEREQYF
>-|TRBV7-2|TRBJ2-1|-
TGTGCCAGCAGCTTAGCGGGCGGGGCAGCGTACAATGAGCAGTTCTTC
CASSLAGGAAYNEQFF
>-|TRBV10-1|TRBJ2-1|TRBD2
TGCGCCAGCAGTGGGGATCTAGCGGCCCGCTCCTACAATGAGCAGTTCTTC
CASSGDLAARSYNEQFF
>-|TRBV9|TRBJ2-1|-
TGTGCCAGCAGCGTAGACAGCCATTACAATGAGCAGTTCTTC
CASSVDSHYNEQFF
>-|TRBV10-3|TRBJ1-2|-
TGTGCCATCAGTGCTGGGGCCTATGGCTACACCTTC
CAISAGAYGYTF
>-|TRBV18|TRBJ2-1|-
TGTGCCAGCTCCCCGAGCGCGGGCAATGAGCAGTTCTTC
CASSPSAGNEQFF
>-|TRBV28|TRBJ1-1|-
TGTGCCAGCACGGAACCGCGGCTGGGGAACACTGAAGCTTTCTTT
CASTEPRLGNTEAFF
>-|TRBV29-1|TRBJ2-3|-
TGCAGCGGAACAGGGCTAAAAGGCACAGATACGCAGTATTTT
CSGTGLKGTDTQYF
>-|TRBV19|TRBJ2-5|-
TGTGCCAGCAATACCGGGACAACCTTCCAAGAGACCCAGTACTTC
CASNTGTTFQETQYF
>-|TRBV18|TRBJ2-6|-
TGTGCCAGCTCACCGGTCGAAGGGGCGACTGGGGCCAACGTCCTGACTTTC
CASSPVEGATGANVLTF
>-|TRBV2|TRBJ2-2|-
TGTGCCAGCAGTGAAGCCCCCTTCACCGGGGAGCTGTTTTTT
CASSEAPFTGELFF
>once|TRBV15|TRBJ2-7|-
TGTGCCACCAGTATCAGGAGGAGCTCCTACGAGCAGTACTTC
CATSIRRSSYEQYF
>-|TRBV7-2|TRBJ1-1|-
TGTGCCAGCAGCCCACGCGCAGGCGCTCAGGGGACTGAAGCTTTCTTT
CASSPRAGAQGTEAFF
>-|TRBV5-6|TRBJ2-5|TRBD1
TGTGCCAGCAGCCGGGACAGGGGGTTCCAAGAGACCCAGTACTTC
CASSRDRGFQETQYF
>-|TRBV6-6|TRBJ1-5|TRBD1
TGTGCCAGCAGTCTACAGGGGTGGCAGCCCCAGCATTTT
CASSLQGWQPQHF
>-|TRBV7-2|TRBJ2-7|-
TGTGCCAGCAGCTTAGGTCTCGGCAGGTCCTACGAGCAGTACTTC
CASSLGLGRSYEQYF
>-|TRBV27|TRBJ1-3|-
TGTGCCAGCGCCAGACAGCACGGGAACACCATATATTTT
CASARQHGNTIYF
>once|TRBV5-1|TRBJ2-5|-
TGCGCCAGCAGCTTAAATAACCGAGGGGAGACCCAGTACTTC
CASSLNNRGETQYF
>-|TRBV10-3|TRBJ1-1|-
TGTGCCATCTCCCCAACGTCCACAGAGAACACTGAAGCTTTCTTT
CAISPTSTENTEAFF
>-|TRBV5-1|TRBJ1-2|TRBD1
TGCGCCAGCAGCCAAGGCGACAGGGGGGACTATGGCTACACCTTC
CASSQGDRGDYGYTF
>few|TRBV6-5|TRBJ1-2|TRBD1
TGTGCCAGCAGACCAGACAGGGGCGTATATGGCTACACCTTC
CASRPDRGVYGYTF
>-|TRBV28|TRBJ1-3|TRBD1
TGTGCCAGCACCGACAGGGGGCGGGTTAACACCATATATTTT
CASTDRGRVNTIYF
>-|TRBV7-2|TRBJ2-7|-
TGTGCCAGCAGCTTAGGCGGTTTTACCTACGAGCAGTACTTC
CASSLGGFTYEQYF
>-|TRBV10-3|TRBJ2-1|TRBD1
TGTGCCATCAGTTGGGCGCTTGGACAGGGGGCCGACAATGAGCAGTTCTTC
CAISWALGQGADNEQFF
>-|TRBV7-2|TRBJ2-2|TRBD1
TGTGCCAGCCGGGGACAGATCACCGGGGAGCTGTTTTTT
CASRGQITGELFF
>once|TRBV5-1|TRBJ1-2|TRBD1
TGCGCCAGCAGCTGGTCGGGACAGACCTACTATGGCTACACCTTC
CASSWSGQTYYGYTF
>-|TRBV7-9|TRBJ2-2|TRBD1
TGTGCCAGCAGCTTAGATCCGTGGGACAGGGAAAGGGACGGGGAGCTGTTTTTT
CASSLDPWDRERDGELFF
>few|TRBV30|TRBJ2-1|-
TGTGCCTGGAGCCTACAGGGTACTAATGAGCAGTTCTTC
CAWSLQGTNEQFF
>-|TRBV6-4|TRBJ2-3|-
TGTGCCAGCAGTGACTCAAGGGGGTCGCAGTATTTT
CASSDSRGSQYF
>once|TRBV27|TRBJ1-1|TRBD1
TGTGCCAGCAACTTCAGGGGGGTGAGCACTGAAGCTTTCTTT
CASNFRGVSTEAFF
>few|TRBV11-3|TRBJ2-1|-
TGTGCCAGCAGCTCGAACCCAACTAGGAATGAGCAGTTCTTC
CASSSNPTRNEQFF
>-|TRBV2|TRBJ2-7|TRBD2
TGTGCCAGCAACGGAGGCGGGAGAGCCTCCGAGCAGTACTTC
CASNGGGRASEQYF
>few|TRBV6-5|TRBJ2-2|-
TGTGCCAGCAGGGGCTTTTGGGCCGGGGAGCTGTTTTTT
CASRGFWAGELFF
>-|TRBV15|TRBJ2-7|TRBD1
TGTGCCACCAGCAGAGATACGGGACAGCGGCATGGCGAGCAGTACTTC
CATSRDTGQRHGEQYF
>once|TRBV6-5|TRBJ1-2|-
TGTGCCAGCAGTCTCACCAGGGGTACTGGCTACACCTTC
CASSLTRGTGYTF
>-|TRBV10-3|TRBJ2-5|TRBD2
TGTGCCATCAGTGCCTCGGGGGGGGGTAAGGAGACCCAGTACTTC
CAISASGGGKETQYF
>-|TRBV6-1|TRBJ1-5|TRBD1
TGTGCCAGCAGTGTACAGGGGAACCGTCAGCCCCAGCATTTT
CASSVQGNRQPQHF
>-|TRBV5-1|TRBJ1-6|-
TGCGCCAGCAGCTTGGGAGGATCCTATAATTCACCCCTCCACTTT
CASSLGGSYNSPLHF
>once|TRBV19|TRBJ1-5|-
TGTGCCAGTAGTATAGACAGGGTTCGGCAGCCCCAGCATTTT
CASSIDRVRQPQHF
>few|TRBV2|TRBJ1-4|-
TGTGCCAGCAGCGAGTACCGCGTCCCTAATGAAAAACTGTTTTTT
CASSEYRVPNEKLFF
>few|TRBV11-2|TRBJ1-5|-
TGTGCCAGCAGCTTAGGGCATAGCAATCAGCCCCAGCATTTT
CASSLGHSNQPQHF
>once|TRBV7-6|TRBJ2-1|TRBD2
TGTGCCATCAAGCGGGGGGCGGATGAGCAGTTCTTC
CAIKRGADEQFF
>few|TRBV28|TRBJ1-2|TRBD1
TGTGCCAGCAGTTTAAGGTTCGCGGACAGGGTGGGGATTCATGGCTACACCTTC
CASSLRFADRVGIHGYTF
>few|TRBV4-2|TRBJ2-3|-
TGTGCCAGCAGCCAAGATCTCCCCCTGAGCACAGATACGCAGTATTTT
CASSQDLPLSTDTQYF
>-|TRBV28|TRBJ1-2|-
TGTGCTACGGGGGGGCGTCTTGGCTACACCTTC
CATGGRLGYTF